The rows below give T cell receptor beta chains drawn from one sample of a study of human thymus T cells. Assay: immunoSEQ multiplex PCR; the TCRdb copy retains only in-frame clones and omits some. The table has around 120,000 clones, around 94% seen once; the top ten hold 0.024%. The sequenced sample consisted of thymus tissue. The receptors here all came from a boy younger than two with a congenital heart defect but otherwise immunologically healthy. Both conserved end residues are part of each CDR3. The order of the fields is J gene, D gene, V gene, clone size, CDR3 protein, CDR3 DNA. A D gene is named only where the DNA matches it firmly. Size is omitted from some rows. Given values are once, few, many or a class for expanded clones.

J: TRBJ2-5; D: TRBD2; V: TRBV7-2; size: -; CDR3: CASSPRGMETQYF; DNA: TGTGCCAGCAGCCCGCGGGGGATGGAGACCCAGTACTTC
J: TRBJ2-5; D: TRBD2; V: TRBV5-1; size: -; CDR3: CASSCRTSGGAVSETQYF; DNA: TGCGCCAGCAGCTGCCGGACTAGCGGGGGGGCAGTGTCGGAGACCCAGTACTTC
J: TRBJ2-3; D: -; V: TRBV30; size: -; CDR3: CAWGAAGSADTQYF; DNA: TGTGCCTGGGGGGCCGCTGGGTCGGCAGATACGCAGTATTTT
J: TRBJ1-6; D: TRBD1; V: TRBV7-6; size: -; CDR3: CASSSRTGNNSPLHF; DNA: TGTGCCAGCAGCTCTCGGACAGGGAATAATTCACCCCTCCACTTT
J: TRBJ2-2; D: -; V: TRBV6-5; size: -; CDR3: CASSYTGTPNTGELFF; DNA: TGTGCCAGCAGTTACACCGGGACTCCCAACACCGGGGAGCTGTTTTTT
J: TRBJ2-1; D: TRBD2; V: TRBV9; size: -; CDR3: CASSVARATSGGLYNEQFF; DNA: TGTGCCAGCAGCGTAGCTAGGGCGACTAGCGGGGGGCTGTACAATGAGCAGTTCTTC
J: TRBJ2-7; D: TRBD1; V: TRBV28; size: -; CDR3: CASSPMAKQGPTYEQYF; DNA: TGTGCCAGCAGTCCGATGGCGAAACAGGGGCCGACCTACGAGCAGTACTTC
J: TRBJ2-7; D: TRBD1; V: TRBV5-1; size: -; CDR3: CASRNYGTESSYEQYF; DNA: TGCGCCAGCAGGAATTATGGGACAGAATCCTCCTACGAGCAGTACTTC
J: TRBJ1-6; D: TRBD1; V: TRBV30; size: -; CDR3: CAWGPFKGQGKWLNNSPLHF; DNA: TGTGCCTGGGGGCCGTTTAAGGGACAGGGTAAATGGCTAAATAATTCACCCCTCCACTTT
J: TRBJ2-5; D: -; V: TRBV6-6; size: -; CDR3: CASSYIDIQETQYF; DNA: TGTGCCAGCAGTTACATAGACATCCAAGAGACCCAGTACTTC
J: TRBJ2-3; D: TRBD1; V: TRBV6-1; size: -; CDR3: CASRGTGRVEDTQYF; DNA: TGTGCCAGCCGAGGGACAGGACGGGTTGAAGATACGCAGTATTTT
J: TRBJ2-5; D: -; V: TRBV7-2; size: -; CDR3: CASSSTGETQYF; DNA: TGTGCCAGCAGCTCGACAGGAGAGACCCAGTACTTC
J: TRBJ1-1; D: -; V: TRBV27; size: -; CDR3: CASSSTPRGGTEAFF; DNA: TGTGCCAGCAGTTCCACCCCAAGGGGAGGCACTGAAGCTTTCTTT
J: TRBJ1-3; D: -; V: TRBV4-1; size: once; CDR3: CASSQDRWGNTIYF; DNA: TGCGCCAGCAGCCAAGACAGATGGGGAAACACCATATATTTT
J: TRBJ1-2; D: TRBD1; V: TRBV30; size: -; CDR3: CASEGGGDGYTF; DNA: TGTGCCAGTGAAGGGGGCGGAGATGGCTACACCTTC
J: TRBJ1-1; D: -; V: TRBV4-2; size: once; CDR3: CASSQDYKNTEAFF; DNA: TGTGCCAGCAGCCAAGATTACAAAAACACTGAAGCTTTCTTT
J: TRBJ2-3; D: -; V: TRBV5-1; size: -; CDR3: CASSLGRTPDTQYF; DNA: TGCGCCAGCAGCTTGGGGCGGACCCCAGATACGCAGTATTTT
J: TRBJ1-2; D: TRBD1; V: TRBV5-6; size: -; CDR3: CASSFGQENGYTF; DNA: TGTGCCAGCAGCTTCGGACAGGAAAATGGCTACACCTTC
J: TRBJ1-5; D: -; V: TRBV2; size: few; CDR3: CASKKEYSNQPQHF; DNA: TGTGCCAGCAAGAAGGAGTATAGCAATCAGCCCCAGCATTTT
J: TRBJ2-5; D: -; V: TRBV5-8; size: once; CDR3: CASSRGRVQETQYF; DNA: TGTGCCAGCAGCCGGGGGCGGGTCCAAGAGACCCAGTACTTC
J: TRBJ2-3; D: -; V: TRBV5-5; size: -; CDR3: CASSSTSNVDTQYF; DNA: TGTGCCAGCAGCTCCACTTCTAACGTTGATACGCAGTATTTT
J: TRBJ2-5; D: TRBD2; V: TRBV5-4; size: -; CDR3: CASSSDLAGDHQETQYF; DNA: TGTGCCAGCAGCTCCGACTTAGCGGGGGACCACCAAGAGACCCAGTACTTC
J: TRBJ2-3; D: TRBD2; V: TRBV27; size: -; CDR3: CASSHRTSGSDTQYF; DNA: TGTGCCAGCAGTCACCGGACTAGCGGATCAGATACGCAGTATTTT
J: TRBJ1-2; D: -; V: TRBV21-1; size: -; CDR3: CASSPRDRNNYGYTF; DNA: TGTGCCAGCAGCCCCCGGGACCGGAATAACTATGGCTACACCTTC
J: TRBJ2-3; D: -; V: TRBV5-1; size: -; CDR3: CASSLATTDTQYF; DNA: TGCGCCAGCAGCTTGGCAACCACAGATACGCAGTATTTT
J: TRBJ2-5; D: -; V: TRBV4-2; size: -; CDR3: CASSQDLADQETQYF; DNA: TGTGCCAGCAGCCAAGATTTAGCGGATCAAGAGACCCAGTACTTC
J: TRBJ2-7; D: TRBD2; V: TRBV11-2; size: once; CDR3: CASSLEDNGGAKSREQYF; DNA: TGTGCCAGCAGCTTAGAGGATAACGGGGGGGCCAAGTCTCGCGAGCAGTACTTC
J: TRBJ1-1; D: TRBD1; V: TRBV9; size: -; CDR3: CASSVGDRARNTEAFF; DNA: TGTGCCAGCAGCGTAGGGGACAGGGCTCGAAACACTGAAGCTTTCTTT
J: TRBJ2-6; D: TRBD1; V: TRBV4-1; size: once; CDR3: CASSQGEVQGAPGANVLTF; DNA: TGCGCCAGCAGCCAAGGCGAGGTACAGGGGGCGCCTGGGGCCAACGTCCTGACTTTC